This TCR beta chain appears in the sequencing data of a study of identifying expanded T cells in peripheral blood. Study results and limitations: Across healthy donors, higher total template counts meant significantly greater roughly 2-week count variance. Over two and four weeks, about 15 and 19 clones changed, versus approximately 1.1 between replicates.

Profiled with immunoSEQ multiplex PCR; TCRdb holds only in-frame clones, not every one. The sample consists of 90,000 to 120,000 clones, roughly 89% of them appearing once. This clone occurred a few times. As yet, its antigen is unknown. Healthy donors had no documented immune events, such as infections, while sampled. Germline V CDR1 and CDR2: KGHSH, LQKENI. The CDR3 length is 16 residues. V lost 2 bases and J lost 8, with 16 bases in between. The clonotype was recovered from a person aged 18-70 years in good health. Sequencing was done on a sample of blood. This chain uses TRBV18 with TRBJ1-6; TRBD1 is a possible D gene (5 bases). CDR3 residues: CASSPRSAGLDSPLHF. As DNA, the CDR3 is TGTGCCAGCTCACCAAGGTCTGCAGGGTTGGATTCACCCCTCCACTTT.